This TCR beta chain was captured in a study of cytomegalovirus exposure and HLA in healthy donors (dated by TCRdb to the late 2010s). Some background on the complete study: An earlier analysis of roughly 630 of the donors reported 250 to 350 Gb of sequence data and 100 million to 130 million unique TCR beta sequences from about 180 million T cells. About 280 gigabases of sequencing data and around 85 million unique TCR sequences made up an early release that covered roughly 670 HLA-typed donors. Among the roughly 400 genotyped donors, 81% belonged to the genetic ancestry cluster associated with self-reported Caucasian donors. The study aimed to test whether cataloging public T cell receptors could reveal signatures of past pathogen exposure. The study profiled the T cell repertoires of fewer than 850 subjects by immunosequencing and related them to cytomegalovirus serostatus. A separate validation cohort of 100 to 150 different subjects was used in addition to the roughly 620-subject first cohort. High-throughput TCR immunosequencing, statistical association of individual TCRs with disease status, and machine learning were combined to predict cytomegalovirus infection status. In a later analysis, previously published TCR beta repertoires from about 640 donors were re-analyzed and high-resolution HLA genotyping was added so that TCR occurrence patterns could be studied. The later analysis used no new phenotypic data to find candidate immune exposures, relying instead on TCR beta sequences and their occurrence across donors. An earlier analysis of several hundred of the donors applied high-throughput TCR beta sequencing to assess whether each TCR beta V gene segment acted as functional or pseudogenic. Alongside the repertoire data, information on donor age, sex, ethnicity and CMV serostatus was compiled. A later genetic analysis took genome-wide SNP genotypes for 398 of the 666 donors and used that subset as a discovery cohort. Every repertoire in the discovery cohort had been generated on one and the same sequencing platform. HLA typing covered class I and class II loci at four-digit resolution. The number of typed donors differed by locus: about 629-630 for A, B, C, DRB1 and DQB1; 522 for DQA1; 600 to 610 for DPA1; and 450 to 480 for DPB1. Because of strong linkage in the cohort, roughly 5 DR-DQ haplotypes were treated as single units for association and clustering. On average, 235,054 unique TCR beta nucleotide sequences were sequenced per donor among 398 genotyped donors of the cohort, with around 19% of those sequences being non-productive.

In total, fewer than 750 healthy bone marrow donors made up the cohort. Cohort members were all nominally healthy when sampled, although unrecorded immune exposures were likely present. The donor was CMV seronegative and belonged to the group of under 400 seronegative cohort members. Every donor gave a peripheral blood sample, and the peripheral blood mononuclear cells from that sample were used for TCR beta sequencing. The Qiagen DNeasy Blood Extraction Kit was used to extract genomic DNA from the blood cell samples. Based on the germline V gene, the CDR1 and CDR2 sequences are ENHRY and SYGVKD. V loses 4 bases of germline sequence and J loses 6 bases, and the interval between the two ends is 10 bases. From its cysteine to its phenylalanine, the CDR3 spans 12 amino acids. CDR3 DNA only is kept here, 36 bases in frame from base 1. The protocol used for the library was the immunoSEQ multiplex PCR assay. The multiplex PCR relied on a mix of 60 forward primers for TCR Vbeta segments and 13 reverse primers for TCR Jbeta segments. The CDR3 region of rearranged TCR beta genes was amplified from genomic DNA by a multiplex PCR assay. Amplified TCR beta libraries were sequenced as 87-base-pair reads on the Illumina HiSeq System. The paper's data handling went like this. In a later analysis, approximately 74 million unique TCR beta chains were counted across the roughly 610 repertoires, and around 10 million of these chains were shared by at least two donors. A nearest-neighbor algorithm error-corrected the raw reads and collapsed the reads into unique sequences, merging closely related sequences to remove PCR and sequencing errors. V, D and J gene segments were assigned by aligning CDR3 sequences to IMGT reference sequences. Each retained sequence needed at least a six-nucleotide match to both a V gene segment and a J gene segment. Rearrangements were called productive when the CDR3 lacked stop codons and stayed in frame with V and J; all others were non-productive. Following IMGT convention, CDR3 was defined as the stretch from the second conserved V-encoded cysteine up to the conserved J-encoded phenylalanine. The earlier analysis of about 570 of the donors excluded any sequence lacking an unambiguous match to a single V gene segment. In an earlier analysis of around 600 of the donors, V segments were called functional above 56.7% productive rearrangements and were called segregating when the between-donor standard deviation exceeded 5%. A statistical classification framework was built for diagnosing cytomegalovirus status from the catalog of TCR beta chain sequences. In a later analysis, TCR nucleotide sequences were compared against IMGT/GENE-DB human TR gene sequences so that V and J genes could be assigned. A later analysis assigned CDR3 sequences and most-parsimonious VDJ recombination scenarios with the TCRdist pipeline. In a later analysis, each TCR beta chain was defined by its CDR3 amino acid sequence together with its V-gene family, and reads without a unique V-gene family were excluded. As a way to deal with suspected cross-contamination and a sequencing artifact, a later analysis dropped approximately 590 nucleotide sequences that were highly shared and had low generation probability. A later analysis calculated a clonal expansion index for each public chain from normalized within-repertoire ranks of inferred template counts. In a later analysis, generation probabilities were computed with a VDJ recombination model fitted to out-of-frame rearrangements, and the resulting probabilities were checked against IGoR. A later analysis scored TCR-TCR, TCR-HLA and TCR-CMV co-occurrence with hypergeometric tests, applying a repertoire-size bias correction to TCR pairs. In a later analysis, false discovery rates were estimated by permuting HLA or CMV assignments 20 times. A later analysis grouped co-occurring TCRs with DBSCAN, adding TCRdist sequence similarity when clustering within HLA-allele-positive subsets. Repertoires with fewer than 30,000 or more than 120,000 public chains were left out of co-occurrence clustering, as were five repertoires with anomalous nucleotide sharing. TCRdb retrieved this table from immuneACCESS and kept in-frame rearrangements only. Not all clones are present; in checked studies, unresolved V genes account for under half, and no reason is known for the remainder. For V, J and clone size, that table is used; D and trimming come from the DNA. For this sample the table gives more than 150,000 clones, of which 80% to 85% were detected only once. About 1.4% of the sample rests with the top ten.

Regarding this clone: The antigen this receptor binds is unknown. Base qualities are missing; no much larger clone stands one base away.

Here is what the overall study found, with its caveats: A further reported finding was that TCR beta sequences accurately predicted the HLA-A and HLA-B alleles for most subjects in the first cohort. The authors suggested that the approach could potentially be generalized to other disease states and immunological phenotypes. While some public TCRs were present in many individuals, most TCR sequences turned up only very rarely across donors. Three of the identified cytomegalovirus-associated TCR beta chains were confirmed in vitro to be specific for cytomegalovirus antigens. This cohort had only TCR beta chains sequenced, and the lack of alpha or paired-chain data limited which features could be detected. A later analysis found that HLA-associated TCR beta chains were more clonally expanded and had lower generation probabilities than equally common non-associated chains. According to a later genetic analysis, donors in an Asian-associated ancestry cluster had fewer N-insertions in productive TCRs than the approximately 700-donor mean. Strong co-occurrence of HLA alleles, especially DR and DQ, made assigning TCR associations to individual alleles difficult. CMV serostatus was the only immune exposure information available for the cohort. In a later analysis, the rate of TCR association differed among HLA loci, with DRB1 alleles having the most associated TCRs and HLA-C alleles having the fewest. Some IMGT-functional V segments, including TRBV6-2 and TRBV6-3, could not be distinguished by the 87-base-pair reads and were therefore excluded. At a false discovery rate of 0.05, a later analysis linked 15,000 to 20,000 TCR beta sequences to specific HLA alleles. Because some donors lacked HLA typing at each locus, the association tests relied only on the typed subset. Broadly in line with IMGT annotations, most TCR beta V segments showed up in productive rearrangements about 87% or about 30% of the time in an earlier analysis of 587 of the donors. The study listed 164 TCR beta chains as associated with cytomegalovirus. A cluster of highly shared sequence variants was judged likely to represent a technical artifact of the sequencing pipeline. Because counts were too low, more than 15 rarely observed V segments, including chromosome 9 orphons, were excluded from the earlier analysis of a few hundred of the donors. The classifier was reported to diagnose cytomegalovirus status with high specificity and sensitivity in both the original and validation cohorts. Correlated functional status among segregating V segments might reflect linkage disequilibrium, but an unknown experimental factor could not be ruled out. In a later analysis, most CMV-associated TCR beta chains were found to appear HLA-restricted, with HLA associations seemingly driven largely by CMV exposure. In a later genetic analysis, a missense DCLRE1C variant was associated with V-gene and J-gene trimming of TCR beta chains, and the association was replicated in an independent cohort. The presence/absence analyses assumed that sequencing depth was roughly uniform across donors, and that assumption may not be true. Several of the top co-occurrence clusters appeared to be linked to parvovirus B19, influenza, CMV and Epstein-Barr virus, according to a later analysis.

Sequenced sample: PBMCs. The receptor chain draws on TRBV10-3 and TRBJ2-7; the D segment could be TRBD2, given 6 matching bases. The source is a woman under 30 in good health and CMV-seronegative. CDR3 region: CAISVEGTEQYF. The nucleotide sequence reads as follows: TGTGCCATCAGTGTGGAGGGTACCGAGCAGTACTTC.